One and the same sample provided the 18 T cell receptor beta chains below, sequenced in a study of early T cells in non-severe SARS-CoV-2 infection. Each CDR3 protein is one row after TCRdb ran MiXCR on the 5' RACE reads. The sample consists of roughly 41,000 distinct CDR3 sequences, 5.8% of them appearing once. Sequencing was carried out using whole blood. The origin of the receptors is an adult who was a healthcare worker with PCR-confirmed SARS-CoV-2 infection or an uninfected control (not recorded which).

The sample holds many counts of this clonotype. This rearrangement joins TRBV5-1 to TRBJ2-7; 10 bases map to TRBD2. Germline V gene lookup returns CDR1 SGHRS and CDR2 YFSETQ. The CDR3 extends over 15 amino acids. V was pared by 0 bases and J by 5 bases, with 5 bases of the junction left unmatched. CDR3 region: CASSLVASGRHEQYF. The CDR3 region has the DNA TGCGCCAGCAGCTTGGTGGCTAGCGGGAGACACGAGCAGTACTTC.

This clonotype was seen many times. The chain links TRBV25-1 to TRBJ2-2, with a tentative D call TRBD2 (5 bases). The CDR3 has 14 amino acids. V dropped 4 bases and J dropped 6 bases, with 12 bases sitting between them. Germline V gene data show CDR1 as MGHDK and CDR2 as SYGVNS. The CDR3 region has the DNA TGTGCCAGCAGTGCCCAGACGGGATCCGGGGAGCTGTTTTTT. It codes for CASSAQTGSGELFF.

At least ten counts were recorded for this clonotype. V and J are TRBV20-1 and TRBJ1-2, with D tentatively TRBD1 (5 bases). The V end was cut by 3 bases, the J end by 2 bases, with 10 bases between. The CDR3 has 13 amino acids. Germline-derived CDR1 and CDR2 are DFQATT and SNEGSKA (reference sequence). Here the CDR3 reads CSASPEGNYGYTF. Written as DNA, the CDR3 is TGCAGTGCTAGTCCGGAGGGGAACTATGGCTACACCTTC.

Many counts were recorded for this clonotype. This chain joins TRBV12-5 and TRBJ2-1; D may match TRBD1 or TRBD2 (6 bases each). This CDR3 comprises 17 residues. The germline V gene has CDR1 LGHNT and CDR2 FRNRAP. The V end lost 0 bases, the J end lost 2 bases, and 14 bases lay between the germline ends. The DNA of the CDR3 is TGTGCTAGTGGTTTGGTACGGGGGCAGGAGGCCTACAATGAGCAGTTCTTC. Translated, it gives CASGLVRGQEAYNEQFF. Looking up the rest from reference TRBV12-5 and TRBJ2-1 gives the full variable domain: DARVTQTPRHKVTEMGQEVTMRCQPILGHNTVFWYRQTMMQGLELLAYFRNRAPLDDSGMPKDRFSAEMPDATLATLKIQPSEPRDSAVYFCASGLVRGQEAYNEQFFGPGTRLTVL.

Many counts were recorded for this clonotype. The rearrangement uses TRBV29-1 and TRBJ1-5, with no clear D. The length of the CDR3 is 13 residues. Trimming shortened V by 5 bases and J by 3 bases, and 11 bases separated the two germline ends. Germline values: CDR1 SQVTM, CDR2 ANQGSEA. CDR3 region: CSVNSQPNQPQHF. The CDR3 bases are TGCAGCGTTAATTCACAGCCCAATCAGCCCCAGCATTTT.

This clonotype was observed at least ten times. The chain couples TRBV12-3 or TRBV12-4 to TRBJ2-4; 7 bases are a match to TRBD1. This CDR3 is 13 amino acids long. J was trimmed by 8 bases and V by 5 bases; bases with no gene match: 6. The CDR3 region is CASSPTGRDIQYF. The CDR3 bases are TGTGCCAGCAGTCCGACAGGGCGGGACATTCAGTACTTC.

This clonotype was seen only a few times. The chain couples TRBV7-2 to TRBJ2-2; weak D call: TRBD2 (6 bases). V shed 1 base and J shed 1 base, with 10 bases lying between them. This CDR3 spans 16 amino acids. Germline V lookup: CDR1 SGHTA, CDR2 FQGNSA. The CDR3 coding sequence is TGTGCCAGCAGCTTAGGGCTAGCGAGGAACACCGGGGAGCTGTTTTTT. As protein: CASSLGLARNTGELFF.

In its sample, this clonotype was seen many times. V usage is TRBV7-9 and J usage is TRBJ2-3; 10 bases are shared with TRBD2. V lost 5 bases, J lost 6 bases, and 5 bases stayed unmatched. Looked up from germline, CDR1 is SEHNR and CDR2 is FQNEAQ (reference sequence). The CDR3 runs to 14 residues. This CDR3 reads CASSQGTSADTQYF. The CDR3 coding sequence is TGTGCCAGCAGCCAAGGGACTAGCGCGGATACGCAGTATTTT. Supplemented by reference TRBV7-9 and TRBJ2-3, the full variable domain reads DTGVSQNPRHKITKRGQNVTFRCDPISEHNRLYWYRQTLGQGPEFLTYFQNEAQLEKSRLLSDRFSAERPKGSFSTLEIQRTEQGDSAMYLCASSQGTSADTQYFGPGTRLTVL.

This clonotype appeared many times. The gene calls are TRBV30 and TRBJ2-5, with 11 bases fitting TRBD2. Germline V gene sequence: CDR1 GTSNPN, CDR2 SVGIG (reference sequence). Trimming cost V 6 bases and J 6 bases; bases outside gene matches: 6. This CDR3 spans 13 amino acids. CDR3 amino acids: CACRTSGPQTQYF. The CDR3 coding sequence is TGTGCCTGTAGGACTAGCGGGCCACAGACCCAGTACTTC. Variable domain in full (rest from reference TRBV30 and TRBJ2-5): SQTIHQWPATLVQPVGSPLSLECTVEGTSNPNLYWYRQAAGRGLQLLFYSVGIGQISSEVPQNLSASRPQDRQFILSSKKLLLSDSGFYLCACRTSGPQTQYFGPGTRLLVL.

This clonotype was seen ten or more times. The chain has TRBV24-1 and TRBJ2-1; tentative D call: TRBD2 (5 bases). The ends were cut back, 3 bases at V and 4 bases at J, with 9 bases in the middle. CDR3 size: 14 residues. CDR1 KGHDR and CDR2 SFDVKD come from the germline V gene. In nucleotides, the CDR3 is TGTGCCACCAGTGATCCGGACTTATACAATGAGCAGTTCTTC. It yields the protein CATSDPDLYNEQFF.

This clonotype was seen repeatedly, ten times or more. The chain combines TRBV28 with TRBJ2-1, with 14 positions matching TRBD2. Looked up from germline, CDR1 is MDHEN and CDR2 is SYDVKM. The CDR3 contains 17 residues. The junction had 10 bases not matched to a gene; V was cut back by 5 bases and J by 7 bases. CDR3 nucleotides: TGTGCCAGCAGTCCGTATCCCGGGACTAGCGGGAGTAATGAGCAGTTCTTC. Translating gives CASSPYPGTSGSNEQFF.

The chain is built from TRBV24-1 and TRBJ1-1; no clear D gene. This CDR3 has 13 amino acids. V was pared by 1 base and J by 3 bases, with 5 bases between. Per germline, CDR1 KGHDR and CDR2 SFDVKD. The CDR3 nucleotides are TGTGCCACCAGTGATTTTGGCGACACTGAAGCTTTCTTT. This translates into CATSDFGDTEAFF.

The chain employs TRBV5-4 and TRBJ2-2; possibly TRBD1 or TRBD2 for D (5 bases each). Trimming took off 0 bases at V and 4 bases at J, with 10 bases between the two ends. Germline-derived CDR1 and CDR2 are SGHNT and YYREEE (reference sequence). CDR3 length: 15 residues. CDR3 sequence (DNA): TGTGCCAGCAGCTTGGCGGGGCGGAGCACCGGGGAGCTGTTTTTT. It translates to CASSLAGRSTGELFF.

This clonotype was recorded at least ten times. The J gene is TRBJ2-1, the V gene TRBV20-1; a possible D gene is TRBD1 (6 bases). CDR1 and CDR2 (germline): DFQATT, SNEGSKA (reference sequence). CDR3 length: 15 amino acids. V gave up 2 bases and J gave up 0 bases, with 11 bases separating them. CDR3 coding DNA: TGCAGTGCTAGATTAGGGGACAACTCCTACAATGAGCAGTTCTTC. It is translated as CSARLGDNSYNEQFF.

This clonotype was counted a few times. The chain is built from TRBV5-1 and TRBJ1-6; D is uncertain. Trimming cost V 0 bases and J 7 bases, with 14 bases left between them. CDR3 length: 16 amino acids. Germline loops: CDR1 SGHRS, CDR2 YFSETQ. CDR3 region: CASSLGAQATNSPLHF. Here the CDR3 DNA reads TGCGCCAGCAGCTTGGGAGCCCAAGCCACGAATTCACCCCTCCACTTT. Complete variable domain (other parts from reference TRBV5-1 and TRBJ1-6): KAGVTQTPRYLIKTRGQQVTLSCSPISGHRSVSWYQQTPGQGLQFLFEYFSETQRNKGNFPGRFSGRQFSNSRSEMNVSTLELGDSALYLCASSLGAQATNSPLHFGNGTRLTVT.

This clonotype was recorded at least ten times. V gene TRBV25-1 combines with J gene TRBJ1-6; D is ambiguous. V dropped 8 bases and J dropped 14 bases, with 13 bases sitting between them. This CDR3 region has 11 residues. Germline CDR1 MGHDK, CDR2 SYGVNS. The CDR3 region is CASGLSDTLHF. CDR3 in DNA: TGTGCCAGCGGACTATCGGATACCCTCCACTTT.

The V call is TRBV19, the J call TRBJ2-1; 10 bases are a match to TRBD2. Germline loops: CDR1 LNHDA, CDR2 SQIVND (reference sequence). This CDR3 has 19 amino acids. V shed 2 bases, J shed 1 base, and the junction held 11 bases outside the gene matches. Here the CDR3 DNA reads TGTGCCAGTAGTATAAGGGCTAGCGGGAGATCTGCGTCCTACAATGAGCAGTTCTTC. It yields the protein CASSIRASGRSASYNEQFF.

Ten or more counts support this clonotype. The chain is built from TRBV12-3 or TRBV12-4 and TRBJ2-5; perhaps TRBD1 as D (5 bases). V dropped 6 bases and J dropped 2 bases, with 7 bases sitting between them. This CDR3 spans 12 amino acids. CDR3 residues: CASSRQQETQYF. The CDR3 DNA follows: TGTGCCAGCAGCCGACAGCAAGAGACCCAGTACTTC.